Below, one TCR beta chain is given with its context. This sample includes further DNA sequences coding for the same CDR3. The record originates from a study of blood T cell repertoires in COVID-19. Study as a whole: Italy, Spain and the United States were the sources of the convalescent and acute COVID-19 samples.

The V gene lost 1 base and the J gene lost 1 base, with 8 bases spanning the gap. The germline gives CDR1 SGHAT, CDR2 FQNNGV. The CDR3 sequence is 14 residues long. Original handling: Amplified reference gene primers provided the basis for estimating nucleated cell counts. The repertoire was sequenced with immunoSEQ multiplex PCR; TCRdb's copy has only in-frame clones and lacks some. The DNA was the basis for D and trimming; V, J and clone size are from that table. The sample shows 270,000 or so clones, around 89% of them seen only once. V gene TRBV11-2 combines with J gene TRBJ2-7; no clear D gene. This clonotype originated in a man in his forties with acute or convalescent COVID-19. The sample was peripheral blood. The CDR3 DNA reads TGTGCCAGCAGCTTAGGTGGCGGATCCTACGAGCAGTACTTC. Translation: CASSLGGGSYEQYF. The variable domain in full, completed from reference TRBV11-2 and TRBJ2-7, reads EAGVAQSPRYKIIEKRQSVAFWCNPISGHATLYWYQQILGQGPKLLIQFQNNGVVDDSQLPKDRFSAERLKGVDSTLKIQPAKLEDSAVYLCASSLGGGSYEQYFGPGTRLTVT.